This T cell receptor beta chain was recovered during a study of blood T cell repertoires in COVID-19. The study recruited people aged about 18 to 95 years across approximately 23 US areas. All recovered Cohort 3 donors got two negative PCRs, got clearance, or saw symptom resolution. Here immunoSEQ multiplex PCR was the method, and the copy in TCRdb shows in-frame clones only, minus some. The sample lists 250,000 to 350,000 clones, roughly 87% occurring once. The CDR3 runs 15 residues. Germline-derived CDR1 and CDR2 are MNHEY and SMNVEV (reference sequence). The germline V and J ends were trimmed by 2 bases and 7 bases, with 14 bases remaining between them.

The chain employs TRBV27 and TRBJ2-2; tentative D call: TRBD2 (6 bases). The receptor's source is a woman younger than 35 who had recovered from COVID-19. Input material: PBMCs or T cells enriched from blood (not recorded which). CDR3 protein: CASSLRDWGDGELFF. CDR3 nucleotides: TGTGCCAGCAGTTTACGGGACTGGGGGGACGGGGAGCTGTTTTTT.